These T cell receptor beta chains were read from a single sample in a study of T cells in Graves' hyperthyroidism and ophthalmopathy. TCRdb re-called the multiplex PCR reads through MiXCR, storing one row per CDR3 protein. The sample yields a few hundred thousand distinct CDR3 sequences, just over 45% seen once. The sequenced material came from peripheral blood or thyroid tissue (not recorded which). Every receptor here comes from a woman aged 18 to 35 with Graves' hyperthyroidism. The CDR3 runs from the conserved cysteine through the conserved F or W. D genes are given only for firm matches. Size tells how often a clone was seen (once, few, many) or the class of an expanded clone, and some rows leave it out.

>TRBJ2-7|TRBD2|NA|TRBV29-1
CSVARRLAGHGQYF
TGCAGCGTAGCCCGCCGTCTAGCGGGACACGGGCAGTACTTC
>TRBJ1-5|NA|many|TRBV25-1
CASSAGGAQNQPQHF
TGTGCCAGCAGTGCGGGGGGGGCACAGAATCAGCCCCAGCATTTT
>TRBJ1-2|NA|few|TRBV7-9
CASSLDEGGSNYGYTF
TGTGCCAGCAGCTTAGATGAAGGGGGGTCTAACTATGGCTACACCTTC
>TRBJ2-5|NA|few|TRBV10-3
CASSERERETQYF
TGTGCCAGCAGTGAAAGGGAAAGGGAGACCCAGTACTTC
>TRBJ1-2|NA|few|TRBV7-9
CASTPRQGRIWDGYTF
TGTGCCAGCACCCCCCGGCAGGGCAGAATCTGGGATGGCTACACCTTC
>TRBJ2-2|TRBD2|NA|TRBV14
CASSRRTSGTNTGELFF
TGTGCCAGCAGCCGCAGGACTAGCGGGACGAACACCGGGGAGCTGTTTTTT
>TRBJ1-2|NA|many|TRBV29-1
CSVEGGKDGYTF
TGCAGCGTTGAAGGGGGGAAGGATGGCTACACCTTC
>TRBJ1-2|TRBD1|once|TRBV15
CATSRAVPTGGYGYTF
TGTGCCACCAGCAGAGCCGTGCCTACAGGGGGATATGGCTACACCTTC
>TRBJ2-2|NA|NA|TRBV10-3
CAIKKATGELFF
TGTGCCATCAAAAAGGCCACCGGGGAGCTGTTTTTT
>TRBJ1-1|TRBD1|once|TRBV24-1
CASRTNRGMNTEAFF
TGTGCCAGCAGGACTAACAGGGGCATGAACACTGAAGCTTTCTTT
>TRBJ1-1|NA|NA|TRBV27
CASSLIAGEATEAFF
TGTGCCAGCTCACTCATCGCGGGTGAGGCCACTGAAGCTTTCTTT
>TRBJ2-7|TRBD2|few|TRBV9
CASSVESGGPREQYF
TGTGCCAGCAGCGTAGAGTCGGGAGGGCCTAGGGAGCAGTACTTC
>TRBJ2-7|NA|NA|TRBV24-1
CATSDSVNTSSYEQYF
TGTGCCACCAGTGATTCCGTGAACACCAGCTCCTACGAGCAGTACTTC
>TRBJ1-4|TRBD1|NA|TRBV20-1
CSARDTGGDEKLFF
TGCAGTGCCCGTGATACAGGGGGAGATGAAAAACTGTTTTTT
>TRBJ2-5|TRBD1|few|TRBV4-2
CASSLIGTVKETQYF
TGTGCCAGCAGCTTAATCGGGACAGTAAAAGAGACCCAGTACTTC
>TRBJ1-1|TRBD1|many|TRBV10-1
CASSDGTANTEAFF
TGCGCCAGCAGTGACGGGACAGCGAACACTGAAGCTTTCTTT
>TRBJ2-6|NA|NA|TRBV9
CASSVSRFGPNSGANVLTF
TGTGCCAGCAGCGTATCTAGGTTCGGGCCGAACTCTGGGGCCAACGTCCTGACTTTC
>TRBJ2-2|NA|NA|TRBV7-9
CASSFEWGTTGELFF
TGTGCCAGCTCTTTCGAATGGGGAACCACCGGGGAGCTGTTTTTT
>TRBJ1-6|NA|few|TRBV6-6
CASSLPGDNSPLHF
TGTGCCAGCAGTTTACCAGGGGATAATTCACCCCTCCACTTT
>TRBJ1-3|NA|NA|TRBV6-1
CASTRTADTIYF
TGTGCCAGCACCAGGACAGCGGACACCATATATTTT
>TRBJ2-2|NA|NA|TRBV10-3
CAISDRGWSNTGELFF
TGTGCCATCAGTGACAGGGGTTGGTCGAACACCGGGGAGCTGTTTTTT
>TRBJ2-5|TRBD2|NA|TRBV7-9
CASSSGLAVQETQYF
TGTGCCAGCAGCTCGGGACTAGCGGTCCAAGAGACCCAGTACTTC
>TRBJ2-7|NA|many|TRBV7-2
CASSLGSYEQYF
TGTGCCAGCAGCTTGGGCTCCTACGAGCAGTACTTC
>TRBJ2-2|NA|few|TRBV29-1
CSVEVRRNNAGELFF
TGCAGCGTTGAGGTGAGAAGAAATAACGCCGGGGAGCTGTTTTTT
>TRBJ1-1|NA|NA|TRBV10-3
CASSYSRRNTEAFF
TGTGCCAGCAGTTACTCGAGGAGAAACACTGAAGCTTTCTTT
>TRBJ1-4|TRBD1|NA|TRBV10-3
CASTDRGLGEKLFF
TGTGCCAGCACCGACAGGGGGCTGGGTGAAAAACTGTTTTTT
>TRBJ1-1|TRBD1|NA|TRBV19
CASSIRTGINTEAFF
TGTGCCAGTAGTATACGGACAGGGATTAACACTGAAGCTTTCTTT
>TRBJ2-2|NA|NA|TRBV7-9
CASSPRWELFF
TGTGCCAGCAGCCCCCGCTGGGAGCTGTTTTTT
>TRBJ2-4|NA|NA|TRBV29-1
CSSSRGGGDIQYF
TGCAGCTCAAGTCGAGGGGGTGGAGACATTCAGTACTTC
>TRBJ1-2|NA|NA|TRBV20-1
CSARPQGREVYGYTF
TGCAGTGCCCGCCCCCAGGGCAGGGAAGTCTATGGCTACACCTTC
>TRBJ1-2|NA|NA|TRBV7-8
CASSPRVQGTVNGYTF
TGTGCCAGCAGCCCTAGGGTACAGGGAACCGTGAATGGCTACACCTTC
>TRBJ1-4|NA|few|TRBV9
CASSVGQLNEKLFF
TGTGCCAGCAGCGTAGGACAGCTAAATGAAAAACTGTTTTTT
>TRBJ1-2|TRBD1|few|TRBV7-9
CASSLGPLGQGLVGYTF
TGTGCCAGCAGCTTAGGGCCCTTGGGACAGGGACTCGTCGGCTACACCTTC
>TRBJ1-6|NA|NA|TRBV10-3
CAIKTGQRNSPLHF
TGTGCCATCAAAACGGGCCAAAGAAATTCACCCCTCCACTTT
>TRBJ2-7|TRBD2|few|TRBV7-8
CASSLELARDEQYF
TGTGCCAGCAGCTTAGAACTAGCGAGGGACGAGCAGTACTTC
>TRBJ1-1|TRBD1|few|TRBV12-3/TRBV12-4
CASSPRRGQVDTEAFF
TGTGCCAGCAGCCCCCGGAGGGGGCAAGTGGACACTGAAGCTTTCTTT
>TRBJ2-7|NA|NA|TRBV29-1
CSVEHGGVPYEQYF
TGCAGCGTTGAACACGGGGGAGTCCCCTACGAGCAGTACTTC
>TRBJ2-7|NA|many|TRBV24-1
CATSDLGFYEQYF
TGTGCCACCAGTGATTTAGGCTTCTACGAGCAGTACTTC
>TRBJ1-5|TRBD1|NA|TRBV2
CASRPGQGRIQPQHF
TGTGCCAGCAGACCGGGACAGGGAAGAATTCAGCCCCAGCATTTT
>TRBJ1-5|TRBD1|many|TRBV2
CAIADRENNQPQHF
TGTGCCATCGCGGACAGGGAAAACAATCAGCCCCAGCATTTT
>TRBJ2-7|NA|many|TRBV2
CASSDASGLGGEQYF
TGTGCCAGCAGTGACGCGTCTGGGCTGGGCGGCGAGCAGTACTTC
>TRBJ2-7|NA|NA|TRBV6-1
CASRGIQSSYEQYF
TGTGCCAGCAGGGGAATACAGAGCTCCTACGAGCAGTACTTC